These 25 T cell receptor beta chains came from one sample sequenced in a study of T cell repertoires in cytomegalovirus infection. TCRdb fed the reads into MiXCR, producing one record per CDR3 protein. This table holds hundreds of thousands of distinct CDR3 sequences, 15% to 20% found once. Sequencing used PBMCs. The receptors originated from a human donor in good health (CMV status not recorded). Some clones in this sample may be carry-over from other donors' samples.

A few counts support this clonotype. Here the CDR3 reads CASSHRDRVYNEQFF. CDR3 DNA: TGTGCCAGCAGCCACCGGGACAGGGTATACAATGAGCAGTTCTTC. The chain uses TRBV11-3 and TRBJ2-1, with 9 bases matching TRBD1. The CDR3 length is 15 residues. In germline, CDR1 is SGHNT, CDR2 YENEEA. V lost 5 bases and J lost 4; bases outside the gene matches: 6. Full variable domain (rest looked up from reference TRBV11-3 and TRBJ2-1): EAGVVQSPRYKIIEKKQPVAFWCNPISGHNTLYWYLQNLGQGPELLIRYENEEAVDDSQLPKDRFSAERLKGVDSTLKIQPAELGDSAVYLCASSHRDRVYNEQFFGPGTRLTVL.

The CDR3 nucleotides read TGCAGTGCTAGTCACCAGGGTTCCTACGAGCAGTACTTC. Translating gives CSASHQGSYEQYF. The chain couples TRBV20-1 to TRBJ2-7, with a tentative D call TRBD1 (5 bases). The CDR3 covers 13 residues. Trimming took 3 bases from V and 1 from J, leaving 10 bases between them. The V gene's germline CDR1 is DFQATT and CDR2 SNEGSKA (reference sequence).

This clonotype has a count of ten or more. This chain links TRBV7-8 with TRBJ1-4, with 9 bases identical to TRBD1. The CDR3 consists of 15 residues. Germline V gene lookup returns CDR1 SGHVS and CDR2 FQNEAQ. J was trimmed by 6 bases and V by 4 bases; bases with no gene match: 6. CDR3: CASSSRQGEDEKLFF. In nucleotides, the CDR3 is TGTGCCAGCAGCTCTAGACAGGGGGAGGATGAAAAACTGTTTTTT.

This clonotype was seen a few times. The chain uses TRBV10-3 and TRBJ2-7, with 11 bases that match TRBD1. The CDR3 extends over 16 amino acids. After removal of 3 bases from V and 6 bases from J, the junction contained 10 bases not matched to a gene. CDR1 is ENHRY, CDR2 SYGVKD, per germline. As DNA, the CDR3 is TGTGCCATCAGTGACCCTTCCCGGGACAGGGGGAGCGAGCAGTACTTC. Protein product: CAISDPSRDRGSEQYF.

Concerning this clonotype itself: With a much larger clone just one base away, this may be a read error. This sequence joins TRBV7-6 and TRBJ2-5; D is possibly TRBD2 (6 bases). The V gene's germline CDR1 is SGHVS and CDR2 FNYEAQ. CDR3 size: 15 residues. The CDR3 nucleotides are TGTGCCAACAGCTTAGGTCTAGCGCCCCCAGAGACCCAGTACTTC. It translates to CANSLGLAPPETQYF.

This clonotype was observed at least ten times. The chain employs TRBV6-1 and TRBJ1-2; TRBD1 might be the D (5 bases). Germline V gene sequence: CDR1 MNHNS, CDR2 SASEGT. V lost 7 bases, J lost 2 bases, and 26 bases lay in between. The CDR3 contains 18 residues. CDR3 sequence reads: CASTSPGTINLGNYGYTF. CDR3 in DNA: TGTGCCAGCACGAGCCCTGGGACCATCAATTTGGGGAACTATGGCTACACCTTC.

CDR3 protein: CASSFKGRETQYF. As DNA, the CDR3 is TGTGCCAGCAGCTTTAAGGGCAGAGAGACCCAGTACTTC. The chain combines TRBV5-4 with TRBJ2-5; D gene ambiguous. The CDR3 totals 13 residues. Looked up from germline, CDR1 is SGHNT and CDR2 is YYREEE (reference sequence). With 2 bases removed from V and 4 bases from J, the gap between germline ends came to 9 bases.

The chain is built from TRBV6-6 and TRBJ2-2, with D hard to call. The CDR3 extends over 14 amino acids. From germline, CDR1 is MNHNY and CDR2 SVGAGI (reference sequence). V was clipped by 6 bases and J by 8 bases, with 16 bases between them. The CDR3 DNA reads TGTGCCAGCAGCCGAGACCGGAACGGTGGGGAGCTGTTTTTT. Protein sequence: CASSRDRNGGELFF.

There are many counts of this clonotype. V usage is TRBV7-9 and J usage is TRBJ1-2; TRBD1 matches 8 bases. The CDR3 has 13 residues. V lost 6 bases and J lost 2; bases outside the gene matches: 2. Per the germline V gene, CDR1 is SEHNR and CDR2 is FQNEAQ (reference sequence). The CDR3 bases are TGTGCCAGCAGTTGGGACAGGAACTATGGCTACACCTTC. This gives the protein CASSWDRNYGYTF.

The CDR3 coding sequence is TGTGCCAGCAGCCCCCCCCAGGGGTCTATGGCTAATGAAAAACTGTTTTTT. Its translation: CASSPPQGSMANEKLFF. V is TRBV7-6 and J is TRBJ1-4; tentative D call: TRBD1 (6 bases). This CDR3 has 17 amino acids. Trimming stripped 5 bases from V and 3 bases from J, with 19 bases between. Germline lookup yields CDR1 SGHVS and CDR2 FNYEAQ.

This sequence joins TRBV20-1 and TRBJ2-1; D may be TRBD1 (5 bases). Looked up from germline, CDR1 is DFQATT and CDR2 is SNEGSKA (reference sequence). V dropped 3 bases and J dropped 9 bases, with 9 bases sitting between them. The CDR3 runs 11 residues. The CDR3 DNA reads as TGCAGTGCTAGTAGGACAATTGAGCAGTTCTTC. Translation gives CSASRTIEQFF.

This clonotype appeared many times. The chain employs TRBV7-2 and TRBJ2-3, with D possibly matching TRBD2 (5 bases). The germline CDR1 and CDR2 sequences are SGHTA and FQGNSA. The CDR3 consists of 11 residues. V was pared by 5 bases and J by 8 bases, with 8 bases between. The CDR3 here is CASSGLVTQYF. CDR3 sequence (DNA): TGTGCCAGCAGCGGACTTGTTACGCAGTATTTT. The full variable domain, completed using reference TRBV7-2 and TRBJ2-3, is GAGVSQSPSNKVTEKGKDVELRCDPISGHTALYWYRQSLGQGLEFLIYFQGNSAPDKSGLPSDRFSAERTGGSVSTLTIQRTQQEDSAVYLCASSGLVTQYFGPGTRLTVL.

This clonotype has at least ten counts. The chain has TRBV12-3 or TRBV12-4 and TRBJ1-1; possibly TRBD1 for D (5 bases). Trimming took 7 bases from V and 1 from J, leaving 16 bases between them. The CDR3 runs to 15 residues. CDR3 residues: CASNPRAGGNTEAFF. In DNA, the CDR3 is TGTGCCAGCAATCCCAGGGCCGGAGGGAACACTGAAGCTTTCTTT.

At least ten counts were recorded for this clonotype. The V and J genes are TRBV7-2 and TRBJ2-3; D may correspond to TRBD1 or TRBD2 (5 bases each). Trimming took 8 bases from V and 2 from J, leaving 14 bases between them. CDR1 is SGHTA and CDR2 is FQGNSA in the germline V gene. CDR3 size: 14 residues. CDR3 nucleotides: TGTGCCAGCTGTTTGGGACGGCTCACAGATACGCAGTATTTT. This gives the protein CASCLGRLTDTQYF.

This clonotype came up many times. The CDR3, as DNA: TGTGCCAGCAGCACGACAGGTAACGAGCAGTACTTC. Its translation is CASSTTGNEQYF. The V gene is TRBV6-2 or TRBV6-3, the J gene TRBJ2-7, with D tentatively TRBD1 (6 bases). The CDR3 loop spans 12 amino acids. Looked up from germline, CDR1 is MNHEY and CDR2 is SVGEGT. Trimming left V 6 bases short and J 5 bases short, with 11 bases between.

The J gene is TRBJ2-3, the V gene TRBV6-6; TRBD1 matches 10 bases. Trimming at V came to 5 bases and at J to 4 bases, leaving 6 bases not matched to a gene. The CDR3 runs to 15 residues. Germline loops: CDR1 MNHNY, CDR2 SVGAGI (reference sequence). CDR3 nucleotides: TGTGCCAGCAGTCCGACAGGGGGCGACGCAGATACGCAGTATTTT. Residues: CASSPTGGDADTQYF.

This chain connects TRBV30 to TRBJ2-2; TRBD2 matches 7 bases. CDR3 length equals 16 residues. With 0 bases clipped from V and 1 base from J, the junction kept 5 bases outside the gene matches. Germline loops: CDR1 GTSNPN, CDR2 SVGIG (reference sequence). CDR3 sequence (DNA): TGTGCCTGGAGTGTACTAGGCGGGAGGAACACCGGGGAGCTGTTTTTT. The encoded protein is CAWSVLGGRNTGELFF.

The genes are TRBV5-6 and TRBJ1-5; no clear D. The CDR3 contains 15 residues. The V end was cut by 2 bases, the J end by 2 bases, with 11 bases between. Germline-derived CDR1 and CDR2 are SGHDT and YYEEEE. CDR3 in amino acids: CASSFLGAGNQPQHF. CDR3 coding DNA: TGTGCCAGCAGCTTCCTGGGCGCCGGCAATCAGCCCCAGCATTTT.

This clonotype was seen more than once but under ten times. This rearrangement joins TRBV5-4 to TRBJ2-1; 13 positions agree with TRBD2. Germline CDR1 SGHNT, CDR2 YYREEE (reference sequence). Germline trimming cut 3 bases from V and 0 bases from J; bases unmatched to any gene: 18. CDR3 length equals 22 residues. DNA for the CDR3: TGTGCCAGCAGCTGGAGAGCTCCGGGACTAGCGGGGCCCGTGAGCTCCTACAATGAGCAGTTCTTC. This translates into CASSWRAPGLAGPVSSYNEQFF.

Only a few counts were recorded for this clonotype. The chain has TRBV27 and TRBJ2-7; D is perhaps TRBD1 (6 bases). The CDR3 is made up of 15 amino acids. The V gene's germline CDR1 is MNHEY and CDR2 SMNVEV (reference sequence). The germline V and J ends were trimmed by 6 bases and 3 bases, with 18 bases remaining between them. The CDR3 DNA follows: TGTGCCAGCAGGCCGCAAGGGGGTCGGGTCTACGAGCAGTACTTC. It yields the protein CASRPQGGRVYEQYF.

This clonotype was seen more than once but under ten times. The rearrangement joins TRBV11-2 to TRBJ2-5; 13 positions agree with TRBD2. Germline lookup yields CDR1 SGHAT and CDR2 FQNNGV. The CDR3 is made up of 17 amino acids. The J segment lost 5 bases and the V segment lost 6 bases, leaving 12 bases of the junction unmatched. In nucleotides, the CDR3 is TGTGCCAGCAGGTCCCGGGGGACTAGCGGGATTAAGGAGACCCAGTACTTC. This encodes CASRSRGTSGIKETQYF.

This clonotype was observed a handful of times. The chain employs TRBV11-2 and TRBJ1-1; 8 nucleotides agree with TRBD1. With 5 bases clipped from V and 11 bases from J, the junction kept 10 bases outside the gene matches. Germline V lookup: CDR1 SGHAT, CDR2 FQNNGV. This CDR3 is built from 13 residues. In nucleotides, the CDR3 is TGTGCCAGCAGCCGTCCACCCGACAGGGGCGCTTTCTTT. This translates into CASSRPPDRGAFF.

This clonotype occurred many times. The chain has TRBV7-2 and TRBJ2-5; D ambiguous. This CDR3 has 14 amino acids. Trimming took 3 bases from V and 1 from J, leaving 9 bases between them. Germline loops: CDR1 SGHTA, CDR2 FQGNSA. CDR3 protein: CASSLYMAQETQYF. The CDR3 coding sequence is TGTGCCAGCAGCTTGTACATGGCCCAAGAGACCCAGTACTTC.

This clonotype was observed at least ten times. The V and J genes are TRBV12-3 or TRBV12-4 and TRBJ1-6, with 7 positions matching TRBD1. V lost 2 bases to trimming and J lost 10 bases; unmatched junction nucleotides: 8. The CDR3 is made up of 15 amino acids. The CDR3: CASSLLETGRSPLHF. The CDR3 nucleotides are TGTGCCAGCAGTTTATTGGAGACAGGGAGGTCACCCCTCCACTTT.

A few counts support this clonotype. The chain combines TRBV27 with TRBJ1-2; tentatively, D is TRBD1 (5 bases). Per the germline V gene, CDR1 is MNHEY and CDR2 is SMNVEV (reference sequence). Trimming shortened V by 5 bases and J by 7 bases, and 14 bases separated the two germline ends. CDR3 length: 13 amino acids. Written as DNA, the CDR3 is TGTGCCAGCAGTAGGCCAGGGCGCGGTGGCTACACCTTC. Translating it yields CASSRPGRGGYTF.